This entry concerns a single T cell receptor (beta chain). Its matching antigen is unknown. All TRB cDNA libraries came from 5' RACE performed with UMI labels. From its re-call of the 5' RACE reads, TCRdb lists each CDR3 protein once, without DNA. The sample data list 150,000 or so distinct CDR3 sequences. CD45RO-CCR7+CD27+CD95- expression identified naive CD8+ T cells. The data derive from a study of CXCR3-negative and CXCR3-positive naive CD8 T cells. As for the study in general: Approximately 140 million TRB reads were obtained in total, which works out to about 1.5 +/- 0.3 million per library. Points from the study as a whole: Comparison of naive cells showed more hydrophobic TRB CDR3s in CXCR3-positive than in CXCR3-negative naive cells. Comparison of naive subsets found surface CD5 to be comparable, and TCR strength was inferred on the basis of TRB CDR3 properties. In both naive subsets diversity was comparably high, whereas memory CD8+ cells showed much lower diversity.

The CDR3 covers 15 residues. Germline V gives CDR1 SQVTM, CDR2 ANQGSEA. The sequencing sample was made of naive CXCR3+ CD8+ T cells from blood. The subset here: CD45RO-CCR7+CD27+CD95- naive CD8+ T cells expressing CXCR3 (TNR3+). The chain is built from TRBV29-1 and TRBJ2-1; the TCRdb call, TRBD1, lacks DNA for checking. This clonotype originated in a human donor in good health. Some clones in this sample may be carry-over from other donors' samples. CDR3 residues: CSVPPGGASYNEQFF.